A selection of T cell receptor beta chains follows, all from one sample in a study of blood T cell repertoires in COVID-19. The method was immunoSEQ multiplex PCR; TCRdb's version includes in-frame clones alone and lacks a portion of them. The table includes some 200,000 clones, nearly 90% detected once. The source material was peripheral blood. Source of these receptors: a man aged 60 to 69 with active or convalescent COVID-19. CDR3s include the opening cysteine and the closing phenylalanine or tryptophan. The order of the fields is CDR3 protein, CDR3 DNA, D gene, clone size, J gene, V gene. A D gene is named only where the DNA matches it firmly. Some rows mark clone size as missing; the rest say once, few, many or name a class of expanded clone.

CASSDRGQGGNGYTF	TGTGCCAGCAGCGATAGGGGACAGGGGGGAAATGGCTACACCTTC	TRBD1	-	TRBJ1-2	TRBV2
CASSQTGNTEAFF	TGTGCCAGCAGCCAGACAGGTAACACTGAAGCTTTCTTT	-	-	TRBJ1-1	TRBV3-1/TRBV3-2
CASRGQPTNEKLFF	TGTGCCAGTAGGGGACAGCCAACTAATGAAAAACTGTTTTTT	TRBD1	-	TRBJ1-4	TRBV19
CASSQPVGGGADTQYF	TGTGCCAGCAGCCAACCGGTCGGGGGAGGGGCAGATACGCAGTATTTT	TRBD2	-	TRBJ2-3	TRBV3-1/TRBV3-2
CASSVRGTNSPLHF	TGTGCCAGCAGTGTAAGGGGGACGAATTCACCCCTCCACTTT	-	-	TRBJ1-6	TRBV2
CASSPGWRTEAFF	TGTGCCAGCAGCCCCGGATGGAGGACTGAAGCTTTCTTT	-	-	TRBJ1-1	TRBV12-3/TRBV12-4
CASRLTSTDTQYF	TGTGCCAGCCGCCTTACATCCACAGATACGCAGTATTTT	-	-	TRBJ2-3	TRBV14
CASSPRAGTSGGRYEQYF	TGTGCCAGCAGCCCTCGCGCCGGGACTAGCGGGGGGCGGTACGAGCAGTACTTC	TRBD2	-	TRBJ2-7	TRBV11-2
CASSPGIAGGHNEQFF	TGTGCCAGCAGCCCTGGGATAGCGGGGGGACACAATGAGCAGTTCTTC	TRBD2	-	TRBJ2-1	TRBV3-1/TRBV3-2
CASSFNSRSNTGELFF	TGTGCCAGCAGCTTTAACTCGAGATCGAACACCGGGGAGCTGTTTTTT	-	-	TRBJ2-2	TRBV7-3
CARARDRGIAGELFF	TGTGCCAGGGCAAGGGACAGGGGAATTGCCGGGGAGCTGTTTTTT	TRBD1	-	TRBJ2-2	TRBV25-1
CASSQDSQGVVQYF	TGTGCCAGCAGCCAAGATTCCCAGGGGGTGGTCCAGTACTTC	TRBD1	-	TRBJ2-5	TRBV4-2
CASVQGLAGQETQYF	TGTGCTAGTGTCCAAGGACTAGCGGGACAAGAGACCCAGTACTTC	TRBD2	-	TRBJ2-5	TRBV12-5
CASSMTGGGNQPQHF	TGTGCCAGTAGTATGACAGGGGGCGGCAATCAGCCCCAGCATTTT	TRBD1	-	TRBJ1-5	TRBV19
CAISESAGGRVAKNIQYF	TGTGCCATCAGTGAGTCTGCGGGGGGAAGGGTGGCCAAAAACATTCAGTACTTC	TRBD2	-	TRBJ2-4	TRBV10-3
CASSQDASSGNTIYF	TGTGCCAGCAGCCAAGATGCGAGCTCTGGAAACACCATATATTTT	-	-	TRBJ1-3	TRBV4-2
CAWSVRQGQLFF	TGTGCCTGGAGTGTCCGACAGGGCCAACTGTTTTTT	TRBD1	-	TRBJ1-4	TRBV30
CASRPPQGGAEQYF	TGTGCCAGCAGACCGCCTCAGGGGGGCGCCGAGCAGTACTTC	-	-	TRBJ2-7	TRBV6-5
CASSFRQAPGDGYTF	TGTGCCAGCAGTTTCCGACAGGCACCCGGAGATGGCTACACCTTC	-	-	TRBJ1-2	TRBV27
CASRTTEMYEQYF	TGTGCCAGCAGAACGACAGAGATGTACGAGCAGTACTTC	-	-	TRBJ2-7	TRBV6-5
CASSSTGRHETQYF	TGTGCCAGCAGTTCGACAGGGCGGCACGAGACCCAGTACTTC	TRBD1	-	TRBJ2-5	TRBV6-5
CASSLARQGGVQETQYF	TGCGCCAGCAGCTTGGCCAGGCAGGGTGGGGTTCAAGAGACCCAGTACTTC	-	-	TRBJ2-5	TRBV5-1
CASSNSGFSEAFF	TGTGCCAGCAGCAATTCAGGATTTTCTGAAGCTTTCTTT	-	-	TRBJ1-1	TRBV7-9
CASSGRGTGVHSPLHF	TGTGCCAGCAGCGGACGTGGAACAGGGGTTCATTCACCCCTCCACTTT	TRBD1	-	TRBJ1-6	TRBV5-6
CASSAQGVGVYGYTF	TGTGCCAGCAGTGCACAGGGTGTGGGGGTCTATGGCTACACCTTC	-	-	TRBJ1-2	TRBV2
CAWNRGRGTGELFF	TGTGCCTGGAACAGGGGGCGCGGCACCGGGGAGCTGTTTTTT	TRBD1	-	TRBJ2-2	TRBV30
CASSLTGNTEAFF	TGTGCCAGCAGTCTGACAGGGAACACTGAAGCTTTCTTT	-	-	TRBJ1-1	TRBV2
CASSYSSGGNSPLHF	TGTGCCAGCAGTTACTCTTCAGGGGGAAATTCACCCCTCCACTTT	TRBD1	few	TRBJ1-6	TRBV6-6
CASSESGTSGAGELFF	TGCGCCAGCAGTGAGTCCGGGACTAGCGGGGCCGGGGAGCTGTTTTTT	TRBD2	-	TRBJ2-2	TRBV10-1
CASSPTAGNTEAFF	TGCGCCAGCAGCCCCACCGCGGGGAACACTGAAGCTTTCTTT	-	-	TRBJ1-1	TRBV5-1
CASSPGAATNTEAFF	TGTGCCAGCAGCCCCGGTGCGGCTACAAACACTGAAGCTTTCTTT	-	-	TRBJ1-1	TRBV6-2/TRBV6-3
CASSLIPGTTGGTGELFF	TGTGCCAGCAGCTTAATCCCCGGGACCACAGGGGGCACCGGGGAGCTGTTTTTT	TRBD1	-	TRBJ2-2	TRBV7-6
CAISGLRGSGNEQFF	TGTGCCATCAGTGGGCTCCGGGGATCTGGCAATGAGCAGTTCTTC	-	once	TRBJ2-1	TRBV10-3
CASPTGSGANVLTF	TGTGCCAGCCCGACAGGCTCTGGGGCCAACGTCCTGACTTTC	-	-	TRBJ2-6	TRBV4-2
CASSLGDIYTDTQYF	TGCGCCAGCAGCTTAGGGGACATCTACACAGATACGCAGTATTTT	-	-	TRBJ2-3	TRBV5-1
CATSRSRSGANVLTF	TGTGCCACCAGCAGGAGCCGCTCTGGGGCCAACGTCCTGACTTTC	-	once	TRBJ2-6	TRBV15
CASRETGRNSPLHF	TGTGCCAGCAGGGAGACAGGACGTAATTCACCCCTCCACTTT	-	-	TRBJ1-6	TRBV6-5
CASSEPSASYGYTF	TGTGCCAGCAGTGAGCCCTCAGCTAGCTATGGCTACACCTTC	-	-	TRBJ1-2	TRBV6-1
CSARAGGRDEQFF	TGCAGTGCTCGTGCGGGGGGGCGTGATGAGCAGTTCTTC	TRBD2	-	TRBJ2-1	TRBV20-1
CASSSQATGELFF	TGTGCCAGCAGTTCTCAGGCCACCGGGGAGCTGTTTTTT	-	-	TRBJ2-2	TRBV12-3/TRBV12-4
CASSLTGRVTDTQYF	TGCGCCAGCAGCTTGACGGGCAGGGTAACAGATACGCAGTATTTT	-	-	TRBJ2-3	TRBV5-1